The 2 T cell receptor beta chains presented below share a single source sample, sequenced in a study of regulatory T cells in long-lasting Graves disease. CDR3-region Arm-PCR and iRepertoire HTBI primers produced the TCR beta libraries. TCRdb used MiXCR to reprocess the multiplex PCR reads, holding one entry per CDR3 protein. This sample has around 250,000 distinct CDR3 sequences, with 15% to 20% found just once. Documented time point: newly diagnosed GD, antithyroid drugs for less than 3 months. Extracted PBMC RNA gave rise to the TCR library. This sample also belongs to another study, concerning T cells in Graves' hyperthyroidism and ophthalmopathy.

The sequencing used peripheral blood mononuclear cells (PBMCs), collected at new diagnosis, from a patient treated with antithyroid drugs. These receptors all stem from a woman in her twenties or thirties with Graves disease.

This clonotype was detected many times. The J gene is TRBJ1-6, the V gene TRBV12-3 or TRBV12-4; a weak D match, TRBD1 (5 bases). Deletions cut 4 bases from V and 6 bases from J, with 10 bases between. The CDR3 spans 14 residues. CDR3 in amino acids: CASSWDLTNSPLHF. The CDR3 DNA is TGTGCCAGCAGTTGGGACCTTACTAATTCACCCCTCCACTTT.

In its sample, this clonotype was seen many times. The chain joins TRBV12-3 or TRBV12-4 to TRBJ2-7; 10 nucleotides agree with TRBD1. V trimming: 3 bases; J trimming: 7 bases; junction bases outside the gene matches: 6. CDR3 length equals 14 residues. The CDR3 DNA follows: TGTGCCAGCAGTTTTGACAGGGGGCAGGAAGAGCAGTACTTC. Translated, it gives CASSFDRGQEEQYF.